These 22 T cell receptor beta chains originate from one sample sequenced in a study of blood T cell repertoires in COVID-19. This table comes from immunoSEQ multiplex PCR, and its TCRdb copy is limited to in-frame clones, with some not included. This table has about 59,000 clones, 91% appearing once. Sequencing input: peripheral blood. The receptors here all came from a human donor in a cohort sampled during active COVID-19.

The chain combines TRBV9 with TRBJ2-2; D is perhaps TRBD1 (5 bases). Germline V gene sequence: CDR1 SGDLS, CDR2 YYNGEE. Trimming shortened V by 2 bases and J by 5 bases, and 7 bases separated the two germline ends. The CDR3 totals 13 residues. The CDR3 loop reads CASSVTVTGELFF. Written as DNA, the CDR3 is TGTGCCAGCAGCGTGACAGTTACCGGGGAGCTGTTTTTT.

The V and J genes are TRBV19 and TRBJ2-4; a possible D gene is TRBD2 (6 bases). CDR3 length equals 14 residues. V was clipped by 6 bases and J by 5 bases, with 14 bases between them. Germline V gives CDR1 LNHDA, CDR2 SQIVND (reference sequence). The CDR3 spells CASSLRSGENIQYF. The CDR3 nucleotides read TGTGCCAGTAGCCTGAGATCGGGAGAAAACATTCAGTACTTC.

V gene TRBV19 combines with J gene TRBJ2-5, with D maybe TRBD1 (6 bases). Between the trimmed V and J ends, which lost 4 bases and 5 bases, there was a span of 14 bases. This CDR3 region has 14 residues. The germline gives CDR1 LNHDA, CDR2 SQIVND (reference sequence). CDR3 sequence: CASSNRGGWETQYF. Written as DNA, the CDR3 is TGTGCCAGTAGTAACCGTGGGGGCTGGGAGACCCAGTACTTC.

This sequence joins TRBV27 and TRBJ1-6, with 11 bases lining up with TRBD1. Germline loops: CDR1 MNHEY, CDR2 SMNVEV (reference sequence). V shed 9 bases, J shed 8 bases, and the junction held 6 bases outside the gene matches. The CDR3 loop spans 14 amino acids. The DNA for the CDR3 is TGTGCCAGTCGGGACAGGGGGTATTATTCACCCCTCCACTTT. Amino acids: CASRDRGYYSPLHF.

The chain recombines TRBV7-9 with TRBJ2-7; the match to TRBD1 covers 8 bases. Germline V gives CDR1 SEHNR, CDR2 FQNEAQ (reference sequence). This CDR3 spans 15 amino acids. Germline trimming cut 1 base from V and 2 bases from J; bases unmatched to any gene: 4. CDR3 in amino acids: CASSLGQGLTYEQYF. The DNA of the CDR3 is TGTGCCAGCAGCTTAGGACAGGGGTTAACCTACGAGCAGTACTTC.

Remarks on this clone: This may come from a read error, since a much larger clone is one base off. The J gene is TRBJ2-1, the V gene TRBV7-8; perhaps TRBD2 as D (6 bases). Germline assignment: CDR1 SGHVS and CDR2 FQNEAQ. This CDR3 spans 11 amino acids. The V and J ends lost 5 bases and 10 bases respectively, with 9 bases between them. The CDR3 DNA reads as TGTGCCAGCAGCCCCGGGGGAGAGCAGTTCTTC. This gives the protein CASSPGGEQFF.

The chain is built from TRBV30 and TRBJ1-3; 11 bases align to TRBD1. The CDR3 length is 18 residues. V gave up 0 bases and J gave up 3 bases; unmatched junction bases: 10. Germline values: CDR1 GTSNPN, CDR2 SVGIG (reference sequence). The CDR3 nucleotides are TGTGCCTGGAGTGTACTCAAATGGGACAGGGGGTTTGGAAACACCATATATTTT. Amino acid sequence: CAWSVLKWDRGFGNTIYF.

CDR3 sequence: CASSDRGYEQYF. CDR3 in DNA: TGCGCCAGCAGTGATCGGGGGTACGAGCAGTACTTC. V is TRBV10-2 and J is TRBJ2-7, with D possibly TRBD2 on 6 matching bases. Looked up from germline, CDR1 is WSHSY and CDR2 is SAAADI. This CDR3 is built from 12 residues. Trimming shortened V by 3 bases and J by 4 bases, and 7 bases separated the two germline ends.

The V gene is TRBV9, the J gene TRBJ1-1; D is possibly TRBD1 (5 bases). Germline lookup yields CDR1 SGDLS and CDR2 YYNGEE. This CDR3 spans 14 amino acids. Trimming left V 2 bases short and J 1 base short, with 9 bases between. CDR3 region: CASSVQGANTEAFF. The CDR3 DNA is TGTGCCAGCAGCGTGCAAGGGGCGAACACTGAAGCTTTCTTT. Combining the CDR3 with reference TRBV9 and TRBJ1-1 gives the whole variable domain DSGVTQTPKHLITATGQRVTLRCSPRSGDLSVYWYQQSLDQGLQFLIQYYNGEERAKGNILERFSAQQFPDLHSELNLSSLELGDSALYFCASSVQGANTEAFFGQGTRLTVV.

The chain carries TRBV7-9 and TRBJ1-5; D remains unclear. CDR3 length: 16 residues. Germline CDR1 reads SEHNR; CDR2 reads FQNEAQ (reference sequence). The V and J ends lost 1 base and 2 bases respectively, with 12 bases between them. The CDR3 protein is CASSLGPSAGNQPQHF. CDR3 nucleotides: TGTGCCAGCAGCTTAGGGCCCTCGGCGGGCAATCAGCCCCAGCATTTT.

The chain's CDR3 is CASSTLAPSYNEQFF. For the CDR3, the DNA is TGTGCCAGTAGTACACTAGCGCCCTCCTACAATGAGCAGTTCTTC. This chain uses TRBV19 with TRBJ2-1; 7 positions agree with TRBD2. CDR3 length: 15 residues. V shed 4 bases and J 0 bases; nucleotides not matched to a gene: 3. Germline V gene lookup returns CDR1 LNHDA and CDR2 SQIVND (reference sequence).

V is TRBV6-1 and J is TRBJ1-2; 9 bases fit TRBD1. Looked up from germline, CDR1 is MNHNS and CDR2 is SASEGT. V lost 4 bases and J lost 6; bases outside the gene matches: 12. CDR3 size: 16 residues. CDR3 residues: CASSANRGRGLNGYTF. The CDR3 bases are TGTGCCAGCAGTGCCAACAGGGGGCGCGGTCTTAATGGCTACACCTTC.

The chain is built from TRBV2 and TRBJ1-1, with D unresolved. Per germline, CDR1 SNHLY and CDR2 FYNNEI. V lost 3 bases to trimming and J lost 0 bases, with 5 bases between them. CDR3 length: 13 residues. The CDR3 DNA reads TGTGCCAGCAGTGATACGGTGAACACTGAAGCTTTCTTT. Its translation is CASSDTVNTEAFF.

The chain joins TRBV27 to TRBJ1-2, with TRBD1 matching over 7 bases. Germline CDR1 MNHEY, CDR2 SMNVEV (reference sequence). This CDR3 spans 15 amino acids. V shed 1 base and J 6 bases; nucleotides not matched to a gene: 8. The CDR3 nucleotides are TGTGCCAGCAGTTTATTGAGGGGGCGAAGTAATGGCTACACCTTC. Translating it yields CASSLLRGRSNGYTF.

The chain uses TRBV12-3 or TRBV12-4 and TRBJ1-1; D is ambiguous. The CDR3 is 13 amino acids. The ends were cut back, 3 bases at V and 1 base at J, with 6 bases in the middle. CDR3 sequence (DNA): TGTGCCAGCAGTTTCGGGGAGAACACTGAAGCTTTCTTT. Protein: CASSFGENTEAFF.

The chain carries TRBV3-1 (or the pseudogene TRBV3-2) and TRBJ2-5; 12 nucleotides agree with TRBD2. Germline V CDR1 and CDR2: LGHDT, YNNKEL (reference sequence). The J segment lost 5 bases and the V segment lost 3 bases, leaving 4 bases of the junction unmatched. The CDR3 runs to 15 residues. The CDR3 nucleotides read TGTGCCAGCAGCCAGCGACTAGCGGGGGAGGAGACCCAGTACTTC. Translated, it gives CASSQRLAGEETQYF.

The V gene is TRBV6-4, the J gene TRBJ1-1, with 8 bases identical to TRBD1. CDR1 is MRHNA, CDR2 SNTAGT, per germline. With V trimmed by 6 bases and J by 4 bases, 7 bases remained unmatched. This CDR3 has 14 residues. CDR3 in DNA: TGTGCCAGCAGCCGGACAGGGAGGACCACTGAAGCTTTCTTT. Translating it yields CASSRTGRTTEAFF.

The chain joins TRBV2 to TRBJ1-6; 10 bases match TRBD1. The junction had 3 bases not matched to a gene; V was cut back by 4 bases and J by 9 bases. Per the germline V gene, CDR1 is SNHLY and CDR2 is FYNNEI. This CDR3 region has 14 residues. In DNA form, the CDR3 reads TGTGCCAGCAGTGGGACAGGGGGTTTTTCACCCCTCCACTTT. Translating gives CASSGTGGFSPLHF.

The gene calls are TRBV9 and TRBJ1-2, with 11 bases aligning to TRBD1. The CDR3 is 15 amino acids. V lost 0 bases, J lost 6 bases, and 4 bases stayed unmatched. Germline CDR1 SGDLS, CDR2 YYNGEE. CDR3 amino acids: CASSVGGQGVNGYTF. The DNA for the CDR3 is TGTGCCAGCAGCGTAGGGGGACAGGGGGTGAATGGCTACACCTTC.

The chain couples TRBV6-2 or TRBV6-3 to TRBJ2-3; 7 positions match TRBD2. Trimming removed 6 bases from V and 0 bases from J; junction bases left unmatched: 15. Germline lookup yields CDR1 MNHEY and CDR2 SVGEGT. The CDR3 is 18 residues long. The DNA for the CDR3 is TGTGCCAGCAGCGAAAGGGCTTCTAGCGGACGGAGCACAGATACGCAGTATTTT. It encodes CASSERASSGRSTDTQYF.

This chain links TRBV5-5 with TRBJ1-4, with 8 bases aligning to TRBD1. Germline-derived CDR1 and CDR2 are SGHKS and YYEKEE (reference sequence). The CDR3 length is 14 residues. Trimming cost V 4 bases and J 5 bases; bases outside gene matches: 4. Written as DNA, the CDR3 is TGTGCCAGCAGCGGAACAGGGGGGAATGAAAAACTGTTTTTT. It is translated as CASSGTGGNEKLFF.

This rearrangement joins TRBV19 to TRBJ2-5, with 10 bases lining up with TRBD2. The CDR3 length is 15 residues. Trimming removed 5 bases from V and 5 bases from J; junction bases left unmatched: 8. Germline CDR1 reads LNHDA; CDR2 reads SQIVND (reference sequence). This CDR3 is CASSWASGRYETQYF. CDR3 nucleotides: TGTGCCAGTAGTTGGGCTAGCGGGAGATATGAGACCCAGTACTTC.